This TCR beta chain was retrieved from a study of regulatory T cells in long-lasting Graves disease. Whole-study findings and limits: Persistent Graves' patients showed less TCR diversity than newly diagnosed patients showed. Persistent disease was characterized by preferential usage of TRBV28, TRBJ1-2 and TRBJ2-5.

About this clonotype itself: What it recognizes is unknown.

V was pared by 2 bases and J by 0 bases, with 20 bases between. This CDR3 spans 18 amino acids. CDR1 is SGHTA, CDR2 FQGTGA, per germline. Sample time point: persistent/refractory GD, antithyroid drugs over 5 years with positive TRAb. Making the TCR library involved RNA that had been extracted from PBMCs. An endocrinology department in Xi'an, China, recruited the patients. A blood draw put nine milliliters of peripheral blood into EDTA tubes. To make TCR beta libraries, researchers used iRepertoire HTBI primers and Arm-PCR of CDR3 regions. TCRdb ran MiXCR on the multiplex PCR reads and lists one entry per CDR3 protein. The repertoire holds 650,000 to 850,000 distinct CDR3 sequences, about 30% seen once, with 42% in the top ten.

The V call is TRBV7-3, the J call TRBJ2-7; D is uncertain. Sequenced here: peripheral blood mononuclear cells (PBMCs), sampled when the disease was refractory, from a patient treated with antithyroid drugs. The clonotype was recovered from a female donor with Graves disease. The CDR3 DNA reads as TGTGCCAGCAGCTTATCTTCCCTAGTCAGACCAAGCTCCTACGAGCAGTACTTC. Amino acid sequence: CASSLSSLVRPSSYEQYF.